This T cell receptor beta chain was captured by sequencing in a study of OX40 agonist ivuxolimab in advanced cancers. Study in general: Ivuxolimab is an agonistic anti-OX40 (CD134) antibody, and patients were treated with it. Six ivuxolimab dose levels, 0.01 to 10 mg/kg, were given intravenously every 2 weeks.

The table came from immunoSEQ multiplex PCR; TCRdb's copy has only in-frame clones and leaves some out. Of 41,000 or so clones in the sample, approximately 80% were seen once. Enrollment shut out patients with autoimmune disease history or systemic immunosuppression. This CDR3 is built from 16 residues. J lost 2 bases, V lost 2 bases, and 5 bases had no gene match. Germline lookup yields CDR1 SGHTA and CDR2 FQGNSA. The chain has TRBV7-2 and TRBJ2-5, with 10 nucleotides matching TRBD2. This specimen consisted of CD4+ or CD8+ T cells sorted from blood, obtained in a trial of the OX40 agonist ivuxolimab. The sequence came from an adult with an advanced solid tumor such as melanoma, head and neck, liver or kidney cancer. The CDR3 sequence is CASSLQMGLAQETQYF. CDR3 DNA sequence: TGTGCCAGCAGCTTACAAATGGGACTAGCGCAAGAGACCCAGTACTTC.